Each of the 20 T cell receptor beta chains below was sequenced from the same sample in a study of beta chain features in type 1 diabetes. Study-wide points: The study found moderately but significantly shorter TCRB CDR3s in all four CD4+ subsets of Type 1 diabetes patients.

What these receptors recognize is not known. Isolated RNA was reverse transcribed in full, so expressed TCRB transcripts were sequenced. Generated by immunoSEQ multiplex PCR, the TCRdb table keeps only in-frame clones and is missing some. Of around 45,000 clones detected, roughly 48% appear once; the ten largest clones hold approximately 0.13%. The sequencing input was stem cell memory CD4+ T cells from blood. All receptors derive from a man aged 25 to 40 with type 1 diabetes.

V and J are TRBV5-1 and TRBJ1-1; 8 positions match TRBD1. This CDR3 contains 12 residues. Germline CDR1 reads SGHRS; CDR2 reads YFSETQ. V gave up 2 bases and J gave up 7 bases; unmatched junction bases: 1. Here the CDR3 reads CASSFGTGEAFF. As DNA, the CDR3 is TGCGCCAGCAGCTTCGGGACAGGTGAAGCTTTCTTT.

This clone came up a few times. The gene calls are TRBV14 and TRBJ2-1; D gene ambiguous. CDR1 and CDR2 from the germline V gene are SGHDN and FVKESK. This CDR3 has 14 amino acids. V was pared by 1 base and J by 10 bases, with 14 bases between. The CDR3 here is CASSQGRSRPEQFF. For the CDR3, the DNA is TGTGCCAGCAGCCAAGGGCGGTCACGGCCAGAGCAGTTCTTC.

The sample holds a few counts of this clone. The chain combines TRBV18 with TRBJ1-1, with D tentatively TRBD1 (6 bases). Trimming removed 3 bases from V and 0 bases from J, with 14 bases in between. Germline CDR1 is KGHSH and CDR2 is LQKENI. CDR3 length: 16 residues. CDR3 residues: CASSPFQGNMNTEAFF. In DNA, the CDR3 is TGTGCCAGCTCACCTTTCCAGGGGAACATGAACACTGAAGCTTTCTTT.

In this sample, this clone turned up a few times. The genes are TRBV7-2 and TRBJ2-6; TRBD1 might be the D (7 bases). V was trimmed by 5 bases and J by 0 bases, leaving 14 bases between them. Germline CDR1 SGHTA, CDR2 FQGNSA. CDR3 length equals 17 residues. The CDR3 coding sequence is TGTGCCAGCAGCAAGACAGGGAGGAGCTCTGGGGCCAACGTCCTGACTTTC. It is translated as CASSKTGRSSGANVLTF.

The CDR3 loop is CATSRRLENNEQFF. CDR3 DNA: TGTGCCACCAGCAGAAGACTAGAGAACAATGAGCAGTTCTTC. This sequence joins TRBV15 and TRBJ2-1; a weak D match, TRBD2 (6 bases). The CDR3 contains 14 residues. V shed 2 bases and J shed 5 bases, with 10 bases lying between them. Germline values: CDR1 LNHNV, CDR2 YYDKDF (reference sequence).

This chain connects TRBV9 to TRBJ2-1; D is perhaps TRBD1 (5 bases). V dropped 3 bases and J dropped 2 bases, with 12 bases sitting between them. Germline V gene data show CDR1 as SGDLS and CDR2 as YYNGEE. The CDR3 spans 15 residues. CDR3 amino acids: CASSAYQGAYNEQFF. The CDR3 DNA reads as TGTGCCAGCAGCGCGTACCAGGGTGCCTACAATGAGCAGTTCTTC.

The rearrangement joins TRBV25-1 to TRBJ2-1, with 12 bases fitting TRBD2. The J segment lost 4 bases and the V segment lost 5 bases, leaving 6 bases of the junction unmatched. The CDR3 contains 16 residues. Germline V CDR1 and CDR2: MGHDK, SYGVNS. CDR3 amino acids: CASSSLAGGPYNEQFF. The CDR3 bases are TGTGCCAGCAGTTCGCTAGCGGGAGGGCCATACAATGAGCAGTTCTTC.

The genes are TRBV6-6 and TRBJ1-4, with D maybe TRBD1 (6 bases). This CDR3 is built from 16 residues. Trimming took off 0 bases at V and 4 bases at J, with 12 bases between the two ends. Germline CDR1 is MNHNY and CDR2 is SVGAGI (reference sequence). CDR3 DNA: TGTGCCAGCAGTTACTCCTTCACAGGGTATAATGAAAAACTGTTTTTT. Translated, it gives CASSYSFTGYNEKLFF.

The rearrangement links TRBV19 to TRBJ1-1, with D hard to call. The V gene lost 6 bases and the J gene lost 4 bases, with 9 bases spanning the gap. This CDR3 spans 12 amino acids. Looked up from germline, CDR1 is LNHDA and CDR2 is SQIVND (reference sequence). This CDR3 is CASSLDTTEAFF. In nucleotides, the CDR3 is TGTGCCAGTAGCCTCGACACCACTGAAGCTTTCTTT.

This clone was seen more than once but under ten times. The rearrangement joins TRBV7-2 to TRBJ1-4; the match to TRBD1 covers 9 bases. The CDR3 spans 14 residues. The germline CDR1 and CDR2 sequences are SGHTA and FQGNSA. V dropped 5 bases and J dropped 5; count of bases not matched to a gene: 3. CDR3 DNA: TGTGCCAGCAGCATGGGACAGGGAAATGAAAAACTGTTTTTT. As protein: CASSMGQGNEKLFF.

This clone appeared a few times. V usage is TRBV10-3 and J usage is TRBJ2-7, with 7 bases aligning to TRBD2. V was pared by 8 bases and J by 5 bases, with 15 bases of the junction left unmatched. Per germline, CDR1 ENHRY and CDR2 SYGVKD. The CDR3 length is 15 residues. The CDR3 nucleotides are TGTGCCATCCAACCTCACGCGGGAGAGTTGCACGAGCAGTACTTC. It specifies CAIQPHAGELHEQYF.

This clone was seen only a few times. The rearrangement uses TRBV7-2 and TRBJ2-2, with TRBD1 as a possible D gene (6 bases). The germline V gene encodes CDR1 SGHTA and CDR2 FQGNSA. This CDR3 has 13 amino acids. The V end lost 7 bases, the J end lost 6 bases, and 12 bases lay between the germline ends. CDR3 in DNA: TGTGCCAGCATCCGGGACATCGCCGGGGAGCTGTTTTTT. Translated, it gives CASIRDIAGELFF.

The chain is built from TRBV7-8 and TRBJ1-2; TRBD1 aligns across 7 bases. The CDR3 has 13 amino acids. V dropped 5 bases and J dropped 8; count of bases not matched to a gene: 8. Germline V lookup: CDR1 SGHVS, CDR2 FQNEAQ. The CDR3: CASSPRQGRGYTF. Written as DNA, the CDR3 is TGTGCCAGCAGCCCTAGACAGGGTCGGGGCTACACCTTC.

This clone was counted between two and nine times. The DNA of the CDR3 is TGTGCCAGTTCTCCAGGGGCTCAAGCTTTCTTT. Translation: CASSPGAQAFF. This chain joins TRBV2 and TRBJ1-1, with D perhaps TRBD1 (6 bases). CDR3 length equals 11 residues. Trimming shortened V by 9 bases and J by 9 bases, and 14 bases separated the two germline ends. The germline CDR1 and CDR2 sequences are SNHLY and FYNNEI.

This clone has only a few counts. This rearrangement joins TRBV6-6 to TRBJ2-2; D possibly corresponds to TRBD1 (6 bases). Trimming took off 2 bases at V and 7 bases at J, with 14 bases between the two ends. From germline, CDR1 is MNHNY and CDR2 SVGAGI (reference sequence). This CDR3 contains 15 residues. CDR3 sequence reads: CASSYDRGTGGELFF. Written as DNA, the CDR3 is TGTGCCAGCAGTTACGATAGGGGGACGGGCGGGGAGCTGTTTTTT.

There are a few counts of this clone. The gene calls are TRBV10-3 and TRBJ2-3; 7 nucleotides line up with TRBD1. V shed 11 bases, J shed 0 bases, and the junction held 5 bases outside the gene matches. Germline V gene data show CDR1 as ENHRY and CDR2 as SYGVKD. This CDR3 is 13 amino acids long. The CDR3 spells CAVGTASTDTQYF. The CDR3 bases are TGTGCCGTCGGGACAGCTAGCACAGATACGCAGTATTTT.

The chain uses TRBV2 and TRBJ2-1, with D tentatively TRBD1 (6 bases). V was cut by 5 bases and J by 2 bases, with 10 bases left in between. CDR1 is SNHLY, CDR2 FYNNEI, per germline. The CDR3 has 14 residues. This chain's CDR3 is CASSPGTPYNEQFF. CDR3 sequence (DNA): TGTGCCAGCAGTCCTGGGACACCCTACAATGAGCAGTTCTTC.

This clone was seen more than once but under ten times. The genes are TRBV6-6 and TRBJ1-2; 7 bases fit TRBD1. This CDR3 is built from 16 residues. Germline V gene lookup returns CDR1 MNHNY and CDR2 SVGAGI (reference sequence). The V and J ends lost 2 bases and 4 bases, in that order; junction bases with no gene match: 10. CDR3 coding DNA: TGTGCCAGCAGTTACCCATCGGGACAGATAATCTATGGCTACACCTTC. Its translation: CASSYPSGQIIYGYTF.

The gene calls are TRBV11-2 and TRBJ2-7; 8 bases are shared with TRBD1. V was clipped by 6 bases and J by 2 bases; unmatched bases: 9. Germline-derived CDR1 and CDR2 are SGHAT and FQNNGV. This CDR3 is built from 15 residues. CDR3 DNA: TGTGCCAGCAGATATACCGGGACAGGAACCTACGAGCAGTACTTC. Its translation: CASRYTGTGTYEQYF.

The CDR3 is CASFKDSGNTIYF. CDR3 sequence (DNA): TGTGCCAGCTTTAAGGACAGTGGAAACACCATATATTTT. The J gene is TRBJ1-3, the V gene TRBV28; tentatively, D is TRBD1 (6 bases). CDR1 is MDHEN and CDR2 is SYDVKM in the germline V gene. V was trimmed by 8 bases and J by 3 bases, leaving 11 bases between them. The CDR3 loop spans 13 amino acids.